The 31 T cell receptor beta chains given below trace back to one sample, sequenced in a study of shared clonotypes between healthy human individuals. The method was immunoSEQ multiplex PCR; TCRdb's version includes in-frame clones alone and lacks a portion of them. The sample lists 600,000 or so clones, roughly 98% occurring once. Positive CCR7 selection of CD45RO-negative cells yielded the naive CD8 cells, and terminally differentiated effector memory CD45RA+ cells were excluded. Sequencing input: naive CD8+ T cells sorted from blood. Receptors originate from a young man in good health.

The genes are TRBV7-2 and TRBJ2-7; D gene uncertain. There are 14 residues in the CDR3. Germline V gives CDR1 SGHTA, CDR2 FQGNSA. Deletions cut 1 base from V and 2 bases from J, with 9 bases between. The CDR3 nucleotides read TGTGCCAGCAGCTTAGTGGATCTGCCCTACGAGCAGTACTTC. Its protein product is CASSLVDLPYEQYF.

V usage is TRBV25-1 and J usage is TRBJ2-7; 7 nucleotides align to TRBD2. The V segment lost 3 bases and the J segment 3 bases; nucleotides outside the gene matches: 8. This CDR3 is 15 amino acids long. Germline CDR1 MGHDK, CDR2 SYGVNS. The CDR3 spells CASSDGGRSFYEQYF. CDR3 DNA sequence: TGTGCCAGCAGTGATGGCGGGAGAAGTTTCTACGAGCAGTACTTC.

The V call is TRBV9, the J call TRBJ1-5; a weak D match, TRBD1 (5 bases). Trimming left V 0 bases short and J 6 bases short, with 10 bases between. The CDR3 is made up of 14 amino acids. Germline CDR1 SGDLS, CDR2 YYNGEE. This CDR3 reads CASSVGGVGQPQHF. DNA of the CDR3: TGTGCCAGCAGCGTAGGGGGGGTCGGTCAGCCCCAGCATTTT.

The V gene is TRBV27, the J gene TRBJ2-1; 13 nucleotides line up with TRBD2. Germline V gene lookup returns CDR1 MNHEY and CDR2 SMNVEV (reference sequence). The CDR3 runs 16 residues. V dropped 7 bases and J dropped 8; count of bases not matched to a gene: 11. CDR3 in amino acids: CASTPVGTSGMDEQFF. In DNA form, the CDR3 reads TGTGCCAGCACCCCAGTAGGGACTAGCGGGATGGATGAGCAGTTCTTC.

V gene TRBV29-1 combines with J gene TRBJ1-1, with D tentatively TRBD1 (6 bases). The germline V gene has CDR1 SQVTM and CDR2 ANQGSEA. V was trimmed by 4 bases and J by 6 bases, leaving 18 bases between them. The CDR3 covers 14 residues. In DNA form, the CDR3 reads TGCAGCGTTGGAGGGTCCGTGGGGGGCCCTGAAGCTTTCTTT. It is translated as CSVGGSVGGPEAFF.

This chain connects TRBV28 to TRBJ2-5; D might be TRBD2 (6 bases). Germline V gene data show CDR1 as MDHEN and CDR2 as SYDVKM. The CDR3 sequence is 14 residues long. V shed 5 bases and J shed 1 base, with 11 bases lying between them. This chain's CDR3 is CASSPGTPQETQYF. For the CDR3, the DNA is TGTGCCAGCAGTCCGGGGACTCCCCAAGAGACCCAGTACTTC. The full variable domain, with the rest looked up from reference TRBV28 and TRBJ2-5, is DVKVTQSSRYLVKRTGEKVFLECVQDMDHENMFWYRQDPGLGLRLIYFSYDVKMKEKGDIPEGYSVSREKKERFSLILESASTNQTSMYLCASSPGTPQETQYFGPGTRLLVL.

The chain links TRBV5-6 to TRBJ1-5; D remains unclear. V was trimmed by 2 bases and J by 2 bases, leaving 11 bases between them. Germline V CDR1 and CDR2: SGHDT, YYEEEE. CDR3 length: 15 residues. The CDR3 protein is CASSFSTRRNQPQHF. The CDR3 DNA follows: TGTGCCAGCAGCTTCAGTACCCGACGCAATCAGCCCCAGCATTTT.

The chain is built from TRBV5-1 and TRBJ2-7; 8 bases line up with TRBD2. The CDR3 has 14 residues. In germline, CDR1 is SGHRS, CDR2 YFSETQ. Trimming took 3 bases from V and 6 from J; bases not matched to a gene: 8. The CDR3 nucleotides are TGCGCCAGCAGCTGGGTAGCGGGGTCGGGCGAGCAGTACTTC. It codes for CASSWVAGSGEQYF.

The CDR3 region is CASSERENGNGMNTEAFF. CDR3 coding DNA: TGTGCCAGCAGTGAAAGGGAAAACGGGAACGGGATGAACACTGAAGCTTTCTTT. The rearrangement links TRBV6-1 to TRBJ1-1; D unresolved. V lost 2 bases and J 0 bases, leaving 19 bases between the germline ends. The CDR3 extends over 18 amino acids. Looked up from germline, CDR1 is MNHNS and CDR2 is SASEGT.

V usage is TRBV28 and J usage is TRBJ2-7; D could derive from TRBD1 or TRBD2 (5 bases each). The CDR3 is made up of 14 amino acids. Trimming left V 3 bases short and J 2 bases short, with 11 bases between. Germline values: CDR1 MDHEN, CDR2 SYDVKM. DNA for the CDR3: TGTGCCAGCAGTTTGAAAGGGACCACCTACGAGCAGTACTTC. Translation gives CASSLKGTTYEQYF.

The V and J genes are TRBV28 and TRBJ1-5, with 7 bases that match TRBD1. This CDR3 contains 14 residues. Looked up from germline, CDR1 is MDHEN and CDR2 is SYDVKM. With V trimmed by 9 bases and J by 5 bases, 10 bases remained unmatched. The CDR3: CASLPRTGDQPQHF. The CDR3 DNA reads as TGTGCCAGTCTCCCCCGCACAGGGGATCAGCCCCAGCATTTT.

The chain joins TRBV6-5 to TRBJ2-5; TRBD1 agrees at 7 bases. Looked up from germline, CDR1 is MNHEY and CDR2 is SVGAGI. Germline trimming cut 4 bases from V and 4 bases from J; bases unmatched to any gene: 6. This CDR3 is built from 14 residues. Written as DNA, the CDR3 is TGTGCCAGCAGTTCGACAGGGATGAGAGAGACCCAGTACTTC. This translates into CASSSTGMRETQYF.

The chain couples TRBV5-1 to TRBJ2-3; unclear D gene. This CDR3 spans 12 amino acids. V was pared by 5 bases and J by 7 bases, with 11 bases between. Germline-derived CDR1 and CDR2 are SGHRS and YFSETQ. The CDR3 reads CASRDTSNTQYF. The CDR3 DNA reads TGCGCCAGCAGAGACACCTCGAATACGCAGTATTTT.

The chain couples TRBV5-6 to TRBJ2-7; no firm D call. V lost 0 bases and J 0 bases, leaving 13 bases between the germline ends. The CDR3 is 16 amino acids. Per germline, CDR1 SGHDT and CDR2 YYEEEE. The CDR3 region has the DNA TGTGCCAGCAGCTTGGTCTCTCTAGGGCACTCCTACGAGCAGTACTTC. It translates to CASSLVSLGHSYEQYF.

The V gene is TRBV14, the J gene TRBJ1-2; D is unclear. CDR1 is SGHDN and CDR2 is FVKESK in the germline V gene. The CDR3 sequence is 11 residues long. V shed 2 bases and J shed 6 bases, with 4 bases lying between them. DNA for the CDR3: TGTGCCAGCAGCCAAACCGATGGCTACACCTTC. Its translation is CASSQTDGYTF.

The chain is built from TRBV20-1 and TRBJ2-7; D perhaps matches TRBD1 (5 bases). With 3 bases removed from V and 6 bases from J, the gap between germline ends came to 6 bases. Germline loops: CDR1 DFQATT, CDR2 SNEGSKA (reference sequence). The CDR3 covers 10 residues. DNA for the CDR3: TGCAGTGCTAGTCAGGGCGAGCAGTACTTC. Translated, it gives CSASQGEQYF.

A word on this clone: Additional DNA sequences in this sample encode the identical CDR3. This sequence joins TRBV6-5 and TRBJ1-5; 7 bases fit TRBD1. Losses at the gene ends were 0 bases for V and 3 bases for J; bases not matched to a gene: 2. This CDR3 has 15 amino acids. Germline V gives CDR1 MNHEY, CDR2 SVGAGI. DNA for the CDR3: TGTGCCAGCAGTTACTCCACAGGGGCCAATCAGCCCCAGCATTTT. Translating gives CASSYSTGANQPQHF.

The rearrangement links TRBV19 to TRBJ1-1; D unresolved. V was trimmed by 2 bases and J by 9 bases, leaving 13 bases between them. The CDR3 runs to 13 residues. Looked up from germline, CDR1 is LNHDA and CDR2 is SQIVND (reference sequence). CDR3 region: CASSIYSGGQAFF. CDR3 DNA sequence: TGTGCCAGTAGTATATATTCGGGAGGGCAAGCTTTCTTT.

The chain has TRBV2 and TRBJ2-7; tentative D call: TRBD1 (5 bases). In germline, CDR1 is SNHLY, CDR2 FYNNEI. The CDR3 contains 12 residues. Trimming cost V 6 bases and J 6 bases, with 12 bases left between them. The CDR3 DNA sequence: TGTGCCAGCAGGCCCAGGGTCCCCGAGCAGTACTTC. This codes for CASRPRVPEQYF.

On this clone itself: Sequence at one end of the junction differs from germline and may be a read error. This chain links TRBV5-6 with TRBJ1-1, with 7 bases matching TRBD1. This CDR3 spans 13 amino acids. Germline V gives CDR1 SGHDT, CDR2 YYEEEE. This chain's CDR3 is CASSFRDRRIWSF. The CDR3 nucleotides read TGTGCCAGCAGCTTCCGGGACAGAAGGATTTGGAGCTTT.

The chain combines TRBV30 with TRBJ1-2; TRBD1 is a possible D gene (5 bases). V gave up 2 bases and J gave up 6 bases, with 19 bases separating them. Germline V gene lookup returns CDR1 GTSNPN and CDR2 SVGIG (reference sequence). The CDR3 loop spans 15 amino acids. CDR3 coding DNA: TGTGCCTGGAGTACTCTCCGGGACTCCTTTCATGGCTACACCTTC. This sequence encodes CAWSTLRDSFHGYTF. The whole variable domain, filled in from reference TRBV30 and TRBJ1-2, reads SQTIHQWPATLVQPVGSPLSLECTVEGTSNPNLYWYRQAAGRGLQLLFYSVGIGQISSEVPQNLSASRPQDRQFILSSKKLLLSDSGFYLCAWSTLRDSFHGYTFGSGTRLTVV.

CDR3 region: CASSATQGSGANVLTF. Here the CDR3 DNA reads TGTGCCAGCAGCGCCACACAGGGTTCTGGGGCCAACGTCCTGACTTTC. The J gene is TRBJ2-6, the V gene TRBV9; D may be TRBD1 (6 bases). Per the germline V gene, CDR1 is SGDLS and CDR2 is YYNGEE. V was cut by 3 bases and J by 1 base, with 11 bases left in between. The CDR3 has 16 amino acids.

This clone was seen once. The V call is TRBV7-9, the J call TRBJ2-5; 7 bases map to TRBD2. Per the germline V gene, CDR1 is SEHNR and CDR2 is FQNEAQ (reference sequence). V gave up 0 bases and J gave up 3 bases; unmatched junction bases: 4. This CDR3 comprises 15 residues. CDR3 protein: CASSLAQGGEETQYF. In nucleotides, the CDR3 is TGTGCCAGCAGCTTAGCGCAGGGAGGGGAAGAGACCCAGTACTTC.

The CDR3 reads CASSLALAPVRQNTEAFF. The CDR3 nucleotides are TGTGCCAGCAGCTTAGCCTTGGCCCCGGTGCGGCAGAACACTGAAGCTTTCTTT. The J gene is TRBJ1-1, the V gene TRBV7-2, with D uncertain. V was clipped by 0 bases and J by 1 base, with 18 bases between them. Germline values: CDR1 SGHTA, CDR2 FQGNSA. There are 18 residues in the CDR3.

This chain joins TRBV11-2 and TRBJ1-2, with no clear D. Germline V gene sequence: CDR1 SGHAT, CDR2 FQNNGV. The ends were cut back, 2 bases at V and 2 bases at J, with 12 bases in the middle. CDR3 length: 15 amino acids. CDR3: CASSLSPGENYGYTF. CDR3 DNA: TGTGCCAGCAGCTTATCCCCCGGCGAAAACTATGGCTACACCTTC.

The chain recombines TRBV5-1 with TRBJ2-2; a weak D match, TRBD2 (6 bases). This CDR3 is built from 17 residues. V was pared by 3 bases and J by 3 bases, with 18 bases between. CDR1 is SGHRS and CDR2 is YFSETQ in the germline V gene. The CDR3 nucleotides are TGCGCCAGCAGCTCGTTCTCGGAGGGGATACACACCGGGGAGCTGTTTTTT. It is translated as CASSSFSEGIHTGELFF.

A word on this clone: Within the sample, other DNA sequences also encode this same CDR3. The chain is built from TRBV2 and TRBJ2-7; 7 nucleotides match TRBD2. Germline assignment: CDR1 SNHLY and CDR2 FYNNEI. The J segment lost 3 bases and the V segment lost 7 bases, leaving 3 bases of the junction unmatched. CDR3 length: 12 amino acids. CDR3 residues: CASTGGSYEQYF. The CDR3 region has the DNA TGTGCCAGCACGGGAGGTAGCTACGAGCAGTACTTC.

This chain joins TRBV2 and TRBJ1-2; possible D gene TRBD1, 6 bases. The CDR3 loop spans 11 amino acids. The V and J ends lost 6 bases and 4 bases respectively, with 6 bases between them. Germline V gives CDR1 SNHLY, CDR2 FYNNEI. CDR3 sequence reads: CASRTGYGYTF. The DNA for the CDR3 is TGTGCCAGCAGGACAGGCTATGGCTACACCTTC.

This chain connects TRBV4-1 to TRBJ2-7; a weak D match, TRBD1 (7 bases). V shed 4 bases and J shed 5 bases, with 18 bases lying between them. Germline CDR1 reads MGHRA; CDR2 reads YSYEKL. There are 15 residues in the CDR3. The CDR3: CASSLRQGTGDEQYF. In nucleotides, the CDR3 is TGCGCCAGCAGCCTGAGACAGGGAACGGGGGACGAGCAGTACTTC.

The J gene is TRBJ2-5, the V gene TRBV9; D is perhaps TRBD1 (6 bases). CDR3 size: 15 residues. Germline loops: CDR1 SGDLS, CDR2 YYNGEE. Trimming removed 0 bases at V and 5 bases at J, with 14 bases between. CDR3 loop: CASSVVDTGTETQYF. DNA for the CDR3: TGTGCCAGCAGCGTAGTGGACACAGGGACGGAGACCCAGTACTTC.

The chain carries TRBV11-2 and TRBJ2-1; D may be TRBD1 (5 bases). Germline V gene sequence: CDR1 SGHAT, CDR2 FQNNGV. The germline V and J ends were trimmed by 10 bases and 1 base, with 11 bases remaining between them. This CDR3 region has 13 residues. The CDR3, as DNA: TGTGCCACAGGGTCGAGTTCCTACAATGAGCAGTTCTTC. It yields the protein CATGSSSYNEQFF.